A selection of T cell receptor beta chains follows, all from one sample in a study of blood T cell repertoires in COVID-19. Using immunoSEQ multiplex PCR, the repertoire was profiled, and TCRdb retains in-frame clones only, with some absent. The table records just over 200,000 clones, approximately 90% of them present only once. The sequenced sample was peripheral blood. The source is a man older than 75 with acute or convalescent COVID-19. The CDR3 runs from the conserved cysteine through the conserved F or W. A D gene is named only where the DNA matches it firmly. For some rows the clone size is stated as once, few or many, or as a class when expanded; others skip it.

>TRBJ1-4|TRBD1|TRBV19|-
TGTGCCAGTAGTAACAGACAGGGGGTATCAACTAATGAAAAACTGTTTTTT
CASSNRQGVSTNEKLFF
>TRBJ2-1|-|TRBV7-2|-
TGTGCCAGCAGCTTAGTGGAAGGGGGGGACAATGAGCAGTTCTTC
CASSLVEGGDNEQFF
>TRBJ2-1|TRBD2|TRBV5-6|-
TGTGCCAGCAGCTTGATACTAGCGATTTCCTACAATGAGCAGTTCTTC
CASSLILAISYNEQFF
>TRBJ1-4|-|TRBV14|once
TGTGCCAGCAGCCTTGTTCCCGTGGCAGGGCGGGGAAAACTGTTTTTT
CASSLVPVAGRGKLFF
>TRBJ1-6|-|TRBV19|-
TGTGCCAGTAGTGTCGGGAGTATTTCACCCCTCCACTTT
CASSVGSISPLHF
>TRBJ1-2|-|TRBV6-5|-
TGTGCCAGCAGGTACCCTGGGCAGGCCACGGATGGCTACACCTTC
CASRYPGQATDGYTF
>TRBJ2-4|-|TRBV4-1|few
TGCGCCAGCAGCCAAGGTTATGCCAAAAACATTCAGTACTTC
CASSQGYAKNIQYF
>TRBJ2-7|TRBD2|TRBV27|-
TGTGCCAGCAGTTCCTGGACTAGCGGGACCATGGGGCAGTACTTC
CASSSWTSGTMGQYF
>TRBJ2-7|TRBD2|TRBV29-1|-
TGCAGCGTTGAAGTACCTATGGCGGGAGGGCTCTACGAGCAGTACTTC
CSVEVPMAGGLYEQYF
>TRBJ2-2|-|TRBV29-1|once
TGCAGCGTTGCTGGCCAGGGGTTTCGTACCGGGGAGCTGTTTTTT
CSVAGQGFRTGELFF
>TRBJ1-3|-|TRBV5-1|-
TGCGCCAGCAGCTTGATGGGCCCTGGAAACACCATATATTTT
CASSLMGPGNTIYF
>TRBJ2-3|TRBD2|TRBV5-1|-
TGCGCCAGCAGCTTGGGGGCTAGCGGGAGTGGGGATACGCAGTATTTT
CASSLGASGSGDTQYF
>TRBJ1-5|-|TRBV5-1|-
TGCGCCAGCAGCTTGGAACCCCGTGGAGATCAGCCCCAGCATTTT
CASSLEPRGDQPQHF
>TRBJ1-1|-|TRBV23-1|few
TGCGCCAGCAGTCACTGCGGACAGCTGAACACTGAAGCTTTCTTT
CASSHCGQLNTEAFF
>TRBJ1-3|TRBD1|TRBV4-2|-
TGTGCCAGCAGCCCATTGAGGACAGGGTTCCTCAGCTCTGGAAACACCATATATTTT
CASSPLRTGFLSSGNTIYF
>TRBJ1-5|TRBD1|TRBV6-6|-
TGTGCCAGCAGTCCACGACAGGGGGAGAATAGCAATCAGCCCCAGCATTTT
CASSPRQGENSNQPQHF
>TRBJ2-1|-|TRBV28|-
TGTGCCAGCAGTTCGACAGGCAAGACGTTCAATGAGCAGTTCTTC
CASSSTGKTFNEQFF
>TRBJ1-2|TRBD1|TRBV4-2|-
TGTGCCAGCAGCCAGGCACCGGGGACAGTGGATGGCTACACCTTC
CASSQAPGTVDGYTF
>TRBJ1-6|-|TRBV5-4|once
TGTGCCAGCAGCACGACAGAGAAAAATTCACCCCTCCACTTT
CASSTTEKNSPLHF